The 21 T cell receptor beta chains given below trace back to one sample, sequenced in a study of T cells in Graves' hyperthyroidism and ophthalmopathy. Amplification yielded TCR beta CDR3 regions, with RNA transcripts as the source. Researchers ran a first-round RT-PCR on the TCR CDR3 using the HTBI primer set. TCRdb re-called the multiplex PCR reads with MiXCR, one entry per CDR3 protein. The table includes around 250,000 distinct CDR3 sequences, about a sixth detected once. Sample: blood. The receptor source for this set is a woman aged 18-29 years with Graves' ophthalmopathy.

At least ten counts were recorded for this clonotype. This chain links TRBV29-1 with TRBJ1-2, with 9 nucleotides matching TRBD1. V was pared by 5 bases and J by 8 bases, with 9 bases of the junction left unmatched. This CDR3 region has 13 residues. Germline V gene sequence: CDR1 SQVTM, CDR2 ANQGSEA. CDR3 sequence (DNA): TGCAGCGTTTCCGCACAGGGGGCGGGGGGCTACACCTTC. Its protein is CSVSAQGAGGYTF.

This clonotype was seen ten or more times. The chain employs TRBV2 and TRBJ2-7, with no clear D. The CDR3 spans 13 residues. V lost 7 bases, J lost 6 bases, and 16 bases lay in between. The germline V gene encodes CDR1 SNHLY and CDR2 FYNNEI. The DNA for the CDR3 is TGTGCCAGCATTCGCGGTCGGTTGGGCGAGCAGTACTTC. This encodes CASIRGRLGEQYF.

V is TRBV7-2 and J is TRBJ2-7; D not resolved. With 5 bases removed from V and 6 bases from J, the gap between germline ends came to 8 bases. The CDR3 consists of 11 residues. Germline CDR1 reads SGHTA; CDR2 reads FQGNSA. The CDR3 DNA follows: TGTGCCAGCAGCCTCACCTGCGAGCAGTACTTC. As protein: CASSLTCEQYF.

At least ten counts were recorded for this clonotype. This chain uses TRBV27 with TRBJ2-7; D is unclear. The germline CDR1 and CDR2 sequences are MNHEY and SMNVEV (reference sequence). This CDR3 comprises 13 residues. V was shortened by 3 bases and J by 5 bases, with 11 bases between the two germline ends. For the CDR3, the DNA is TGTGCCAGCAGTTTTAACAGAGGCAACGAGCAGTACTTC. Its protein product is CASSFNRGNEQYF.

The table lists this clonotype with many counts. CDR3 residues: CASSFPSGDSYEQYF. CDR3 nucleotide sequence: TGTGCCAGCAGTTTTCCTAGCGGTGACTCCTACGAGCAGTACTTC. This chain connects TRBV28 to TRBJ2-7, with TRBD2 matching over 7 bases. The CDR3 spans 15 residues. The germline V gene encodes CDR1 MDHEN and CDR2 SYDVKM. Trimming at V came to 3 bases and at J to 0 bases, leaving 5 bases not matched to a gene.

On this clonotype: This may be a read error, as it is one base from a much larger clone. This chain uses TRBV7-8 with TRBJ1-2; TRBD1 matches at 8 bases. The junction had 7 bases not matched to a gene; V was cut back by 5 bases and J by 5 bases. Germline CDR1 and CDR2: SGHVS and FQNEAQ. This CDR3 is built from 14 residues. The CDR3 sequence: CASSPSTGEYGYTF. The CDR3 DNA reads as TGTGCCAGCAGCCCCTCGACAGGGGAATATGGCTACACCTTC.

This clonotype was observed at least ten times. This chain links TRBV28 with TRBJ1-2; 7 bases are a match to TRBD1. CDR1 and CDR2 (germline): MDHEN, SYDVKM. This CDR3 comprises 16 residues. V was clipped by 8 bases and J by 2 bases; unmatched bases: 14. The CDR3 sequence: CASRGREQGRNYGYTF. The CDR3 DNA is TGTGCCAGCCGTGGGAGAGAACAGGGGAGGAACTATGGCTACACCTTC.

This clonotype showed up many times. The chain combines TRBV6-1 with TRBJ2-7; 16 bases align to TRBD2. The CDR3 contains 14 residues. Germline assignment: CDR1 MNHNS and CDR2 SASEGT. The CDR3 is CNSGTSGRAREQYF. The DNA for the CDR3 is TGTAATTCCGGGACTAGCGGGAGGGCCCGCGAGCAGTACTTC.

The table lists this clonotype with many counts. The chain couples TRBV6-1 to TRBJ1-5, with D unresolved. Germline lookup yields CDR1 MNHNS and CDR2 SASEGT. CDR3 size: 15 residues. V dropped 4 bases and J dropped 1 base, with 11 bases sitting between them. The CDR3 nucleotides read TGTGCCAGCAGTGCCCTAGGATGGAGCAATCAGCCCCAGCATTTT. The encoded protein is CASSALGWSNQPQHF.

This clonotype was observed many times. J is TRBJ1-1 and V is TRBV5-1, with TRBD1 as a possible D gene (5 bases). V gave up 0 bases and J gave up 7 bases, with 16 bases separating them. This CDR3 has 15 amino acids. The germline V gene has CDR1 SGHRS and CDR2 YFSETQ. In DNA form, the CDR3 reads TGCGCCAGCAGCTTGGCCGGGGAGCCTGGGGGTGAAGCTTTCTTT. Translating it yields CASSLAGEPGGEAFF.

V gene TRBV4-3 combines with J gene TRBJ2-7, with 10 bases matching TRBD2. This CDR3 contains 17 residues. Germline CDR1 is LGHNA and CDR2 is YSLEER. The ends lost 3 bases at V and 0 bases at J; junction bases unmatched: 8. This CDR3 reads CASSQGESGRASYEQYF. CDR3 sequence (DNA): TGCGCCAGCAGCCAGGGGGAAAGCGGGAGGGCCTCCTACGAGCAGTACTTC.

This clonotype was recorded at least ten times. This chain links TRBV28 with TRBJ1-4; tentatively, D is TRBD1 (6 bases). CDR1 is MDHEN, CDR2 SYDVKM, per germline. Trimming pared 2 bases from V and 5 bases from J, leaving 12 bases between. There are 15 residues in the CDR3. Here the CDR3 DNA reads TGTGCCAGCAGTTTAAGCCGGGGGCTGAATGAAAAACTGTTTTTT. Amino acid sequence: CASSLSRGLNEKLFF.

This clonotype has more than one count but fewer than ten. The chain employs TRBV4-1 and TRBJ1-5; no clear D gene. Between the trimmed V and J ends, which lost 0 bases and 5 bases, there was a span of 14 bases. This CDR3 contains 16 residues. Germline V CDR1 and CDR2: MGHRA, YSYEKL. For the CDR3, the DNA is TGCGCCAGCAGCCAAGATCTAGGACGGCCACATCAGCCCCAGCATTTT. Encoded protein: CASSQDLGRPHQPQHF.

In its sample, this clonotype was seen many times. The V gene is TRBV27, the J gene TRBJ2-6; D remains unclear. V lost 5 bases to trimming and J lost 3 bases, with 11 bases between them. This CDR3 has 15 residues. Germline CDR1 is MNHEY and CDR2 is SMNVEV (reference sequence). DNA of the CDR3: TGTGCCAGCAGTCCCAACTTCGGTGGGGCCAACGTCCTGACTTTC. As protein: CASSPNFGGANVLTF.

The rearrangement links TRBV11-2 to TRBJ2-3; D possibly corresponds to TRBD2 (7 bases). The ends were cut back, 2 bases at V and 3 bases at J, with 21 bases in the middle. This CDR3 comprises 18 residues. Germline assignment: CDR1 SGHAT and CDR2 FQNNGV. CDR3 nucleotides: TGTGCCAGCAGCTTAACGGGAGTTCGGGGGGCTGGTACAGATACGCAGTATTTT. Translating it yields CASSLTGVRGAGTDTQYF.

This clonotype came up many times. The chain has TRBV3-1 and TRBJ1-5; D gene unclear. Trimming stripped 4 bases from V and 1 base from J, with 8 bases between. The CDR3 consists of 14 residues. Per germline, CDR1 LGHDT and CDR2 YNNKEL (reference sequence). CDR3 protein: CASSPMGSNQPQHF. The CDR3 DNA sequence: TGTGCCAGCAGCCCCATGGGGAGCAATCAGCCCCAGCATTTT.

This clonotype was observed many times. The chain is built from TRBV27 and TRBJ2-3; TRBD1 or TRBD2 may be the D gene (5 bases each). Trimming took off 3 bases at V and 2 bases at J, with 12 bases between the two ends. The CDR3 spans 15 residues. Germline CDR1 MNHEY, CDR2 SMNVEV (reference sequence). CDR3 nucleotides: TGTGCCAGCAGTTTTAAGACGGGGCCCACAGATACGCAGTATTTT. It codes for CASSFKTGPTDTQYF.

This clonotype has more than one count but fewer than ten. Since a much larger clone is just one base distant, this may be a read error. The rearrangement joins TRBV20-1 to TRBJ2-1, with D hard to call. The CDR3 is 14 residues long. Germline CDR1 and CDR2: DFQATT and SNEGSKA (reference sequence). The CDR3 DNA reads as TGCAGTGCTAGTTCGTGGACCCTGGGGAATGAGCAGTCCTTC. Its protein product is CSASSWTLGNEQSF.

There are many counts of this clonotype. The DNA of the CDR3 is TGTGCCATCAGTGAGTCGGATTCGGGGCTAAGCTATGGCTACACCTTC. Protein: CAISESDSGLSYGYTF. The rearrangement joins TRBV10-3 to TRBJ1-2, with D possibly matching TRBD1 (5 bases). This CDR3 has 16 amino acids. The germline V gene encodes CDR1 ENHRY and CDR2 SYGVKD. V shed 0 bases and J shed 4 bases, with 15 bases lying between them.

This clonotype was seen only a few times. In nucleotides, the CDR3 is TGTGCCATCAGTGAGCTTCCAAGATACGAGCAGTTCTTC. This gives the protein CAISELPRYEQFF. This chain uses TRBV10-3 with TRBJ2-1; no definite D call. The CDR3 is made up of 13 amino acids. V dropped 2 bases and J dropped 10 bases, with 12 bases sitting between them. Germline CDR1 reads ENHRY; CDR2 reads SYGVKD.

This clonotype has a count of ten or more. The rearrangement links TRBV4-1 to TRBJ2-5; 10 bases are a match to TRBD2. With V trimmed by 2 bases and J by 2 bases, 5 bases remained unmatched. Germline CDR1 and CDR2: MGHRA and YSYEKL. The CDR3 is made up of 16 amino acids. CDR3 in amino acids: CASSQSGGGLQETQYF. CDR3 DNA: TGCGCCAGCAGCCAAAGCGGGGGGGGCCTTCAAGAGACCCAGTACTTC.